This is a list of T cell receptor beta chains from one sample in a study of blood T cell repertoires in COVID-19. The protocol was immunoSEQ multiplex PCR, while the TCRdb copy is restricted to in-frame clones and leaves out a portion. The sample lists about 250,000 clones; about 86% were seen once. The specimen was peripheral blood. Receptors were obtained from a man older than 75 with acute or convalescent COVID-19. CDR3s include the opening cysteine and the closing phenylalanine or tryptophan. The order of the fields is V gene, clone size, CDR3 length, J gene, D gene, CDR3 DNA, CDR3 protein. D genes are given only for firm matches. A clone size is listed for some rows: how often the clone was seen (once, few, many), or a class if it is expanded.

v_gene: TRBV20-1; abundance: -; len: 13; j_gene: TRBJ1-4; d_gene: -; CDR3nt: TGCAGTGCTAGTACGGGAGAGGCTGAAAAACTGTTTTTT; CDR3aa: CSASTGEAEKLFF
v_gene: TRBV29-1; abundance: -; len: 14; j_gene: TRBJ2-7; d_gene: TRBD2; CDR3nt: TGCAGCGCCCGGGCGGCGGGAGGTACCTACGAGCAGTACTTC; CDR3aa: CSARAAGGTYEQYF
v_gene: TRBV4-2; abundance: -; len: 12; j_gene: TRBJ1-1; d_gene: -; CDR3nt: TGTGCCAGCAGCCATCGGAACACTGAAGCTTTCTTT; CDR3aa: CASSHRNTEAFF
v_gene: TRBV10-3; abundance: -; len: 15; j_gene: TRBJ2-7; d_gene: TRBD2; CDR3nt: TGTGCCATCAGTGAGGCGCCTGGGGGGGAGGGCGAGCAGTACTTC; CDR3aa: CAISEAPGGEGEQYF
v_gene: TRBV5-1; abundance: few; len: 17; j_gene: TRBJ2-7; d_gene: -; CDR3nt: TGCGCCAGCAGCTTGGCGGTAGCCGATGAGCTCTCCTACGAGCAGTACTTC; CDR3aa: CASSLAVADELSYEQYF
v_gene: TRBV24-1; abundance: -; len: 14; j_gene: TRBJ1-5; d_gene: -; CDR3nt: TGTGCCACCAGTGATTCGACAGAAAATCAGCCCCAGCATTTT; CDR3aa: CATSDSTENQPQHF
v_gene: TRBV5-1; abundance: -; len: 14; j_gene: TRBJ2-7; d_gene: TRBD1; CDR3nt: TGCGCCAGCAGCCCCAGGGACAGGGCCTACGAGCAGTACTTC; CDR3aa: CASSPRDRAYEQYF
v_gene: TRBV5-5; abundance: -; len: 18; j_gene: TRBJ2-1; d_gene: TRBD2; CDR3nt: TGTGCCAGCATCTCCGGGACTAGCGGGGGGGCCCTCTTGGATGAGCAGTTCTTC; CDR3aa: CASISGTSGGALLDEQFF
v_gene: TRBV6-1; abundance: -; len: 13; j_gene: TRBJ1-1; d_gene: TRBD1; CDR3nt: TGTGCCAGCGGAGGACAGGGTGGAACTGAAGCTTTCTTT; CDR3aa: CASGGQGGTEAFF
v_gene: TRBV6-6; abundance: -; len: 15; j_gene: TRBJ1-5; d_gene: TRBD1; CDR3nt: TGTGCCAGCAGGACAGGGGAAGTGAGCAATCAGCCCCAGCATTTT; CDR3aa: CASRTGEVSNQPQHF
v_gene: TRBV27; abundance: -; len: 13; j_gene: TRBJ1-1; d_gene: TRBD1; CDR3nt: TGTGCCAGCGCCGGGACAGCGAACACTGAAGCTTTCTTT; CDR3aa: CASAGTANTEAFF
v_gene: TRBV5-1; abundance: -; len: 14; j_gene: TRBJ2-3; d_gene: TRBD2; CDR3nt: TGCGCCAGCAGCCTAGCGGGGAGCACAGATACGCAGTATTTT; CDR3aa: CASSLAGSTDTQYF
v_gene: TRBV6-5; abundance: -; len: 14; j_gene: TRBJ2-7; d_gene: -; CDR3nt: TGTGCCAGCAGTTCAACTCAGGGCCCTTACGAGCAGTACTTC; CDR3aa: CASSSTQGPYEQYF
v_gene: TRBV24-1; abundance: -; len: 13; j_gene: TRBJ2-1; d_gene: TRBD1; CDR3nt: TGTGCCACTGGGACAGGCCCCTACAATGAGCAGTTCTTC; CDR3aa: CATGTGPYNEQFF
v_gene: TRBV4-2; abundance: -; len: 13; j_gene: TRBJ2-7; d_gene: TRBD2; CDR3nt: TGTGCCAGCAGCACCCCCGGGGGGGTGGATAGGTACTTC; CDR3aa: CASSTPGGVDRYF
v_gene: TRBV15; abundance: -; len: 13; j_gene: TRBJ1-1; d_gene: -; CDR3nt: TGTGCCACCAGCAGGACCTTAGGGCGGGGAGCTTTCTTT; CDR3aa: CATSRTLGRGAFF
v_gene: TRBV7-3; abundance: -; len: 11; j_gene: TRBJ2-3; d_gene: -; CDR3nt: TGTGCCAGCAGTAGAGGAGATACGCAGTATTTT; CDR3aa: CASSRGDTQYF
v_gene: TRBV18; abundance: -; len: 16; j_gene: TRBJ2-1; d_gene: -; CDR3nt: TGTGCCAGCTCAACTGCGTTACGGGGGAGCAGAGATGAGCAGTTCTTC; CDR3aa: CASSTALRGSRDEQFF
v_gene: TRBV11-3; abundance: -; len: 13; j_gene: TRBJ2-7; d_gene: -; CDR3nt: TGTGCCAGCAGCTTAGTCCCTACCTACGAGCAGTACTTC; CDR3aa: CASSLVPTYEQYF
v_gene: TRBV5-1; abundance: once; len: 14; j_gene: TRBJ2-1; d_gene: -; CDR3nt: TGCGCCAGCAGCTTGATGACTACCAACAATGAGCAGTTCTTC; CDR3aa: CASSLMTTNNEQFF
v_gene: TRBV13; abundance: -; len: 14; j_gene: TRBJ2-3; d_gene: -; CDR3nt: TGTGCCAGCAGCGCCCGGGGTTCCACAGATACGCAGTATTTT; CDR3aa: CASSARGSTDTQYF
v_gene: TRBV3-1/TRBV3-2; abundance: once; len: 16; j_gene: TRBJ2-7; d_gene: TRBD1; CDR3nt: TGTGCCAGCAGCCAAGGAGCGGGACAGGGGGCCTACGAGCAGTACTTC; CDR3aa: CASSQGAGQGAYEQYF
v_gene: TRBV13; abundance: -; len: 15; j_gene: TRBJ2-7; d_gene: TRBD1; CDR3nt: TGTGCCAGCAGCCGGGTGGGACAGCTCTCCTACGAGCAGTACTTC; CDR3aa: CASSRVGQLSYEQYF
v_gene: TRBV5-6; abundance: -; len: 16; j_gene: TRBJ1-1; d_gene: TRBD1; CDR3nt: TGTGCCAGCAGCTGGACAGGGGGCTCCACCCGGGAGGAAGCTTTCTTT; CDR3aa: CASSWTGGSTREEAFF
v_gene: TRBV6-1; abundance: -; len: 15; j_gene: TRBJ2-3; d_gene: -; CDR3nt: TGTGCCAGCAGTGAAGACAGGGTCCGCACAGATACGCAGTATTTT; CDR3aa: CASSEDRVRTDTQYF
v_gene: TRBV2; abundance: -; len: 14; j_gene: TRBJ2-5; d_gene: TRBD1; CDR3nt: TGTGCCAGCAACTACAGGGGGGCACAAGAGACCCAGTACTTC; CDR3aa: CASNYRGAQETQYF
v_gene: TRBV7-9; abundance: -; len: 14; j_gene: TRBJ2-5; d_gene: -; CDR3nt: TGTGCCAGCAGCTTTCGGGGATCCCAAGAGACCCAGTACTTC; CDR3aa: CASSFRGSQETQYF
v_gene: TRBV10-3; abundance: -; len: 14; j_gene: TRBJ1-1; d_gene: -; CDR3nt: TGTGCCATCAGTGAGTTACAGCCGAACACTGAAGCTTTCTTT; CDR3aa: CAISELQPNTEAFF
v_gene: TRBV5-1; abundance: -; len: 17; j_gene: TRBJ2-6; d_gene: TRBD1; CDR3nt: TGCGCCAGCAGCTTCAGGGGGTCTGGGTCTGGGGCCAACGTCCTGACTTTC; CDR3aa: CASSFRGSGSGANVLTF
v_gene: TRBV5-1; abundance: -; len: 15; j_gene: TRBJ1-1; d_gene: TRBD1; CDR3nt: TGCGCCAGCAGCCGACTGGGACAGGGGAACACTGAAGCTTTCTTT; CDR3aa: CASSRLGQGNTEAFF
v_gene: TRBV7-2; abundance: -; len: 14; j_gene: TRBJ2-5; d_gene: -; CDR3nt: TGTGCCAGCAGCTTCCACGGGTATGGGGAGACCCAGTACTTC; CDR3aa: CASSFHGYGETQYF
v_gene: TRBV10-1; abundance: -; len: 14; j_gene: TRBJ2-3; d_gene: TRBD1; CDR3nt: TGCGCCAGCAGGGGGGCAGGGGGCGCAGATACGCAGTATTTT; CDR3aa: CASRGAGGADTQYF
v_gene: TRBV3-1/TRBV3-2; abundance: -; len: 14; j_gene: TRBJ2-1; d_gene: TRBD2; CDR3nt: TGTGCCAGCAACCTAGCGGGGGGGCGCAATGAGCAGTTCTTC; CDR3aa: CASNLAGGRNEQFF
v_gene: TRBV5-6; abundance: -; len: 14; j_gene: TRBJ2-2; d_gene: -; CDR3nt: TGTGCCAGCAGCTTAGACAGATACACCGGGGAGCTGTTTTTT; CDR3aa: CASSLDRYTGELFF
v_gene: TRBV27; abundance: few; len: 15; j_gene: TRBJ1-3; d_gene: -; CDR3nt: TGTGCCAGCTCCCTATGGGGGACATCTGGAAACACCATATATTTT; CDR3aa: CASSLWGTSGNTIYF
v_gene: TRBV27; abundance: many; len: 14; j_gene: TRBJ1-5; d_gene: -; CDR3nt: TGTGCCAGCAGTCCACAGCCCAGCTATCAGCCCCAGCATTTT; CDR3aa: CASSPQPSYQPQHF
v_gene: TRBV3-1/TRBV3-2; abundance: -; len: 15; j_gene: TRBJ2-7; d_gene: -; CDR3nt: TGTGCCAGCAGCCAAGATCTAGGAACCAGCTACGAGCAGTACTTC; CDR3aa: CASSQDLGTSYEQYF
v_gene: TRBV2; abundance: -; len: 15; j_gene: TRBJ2-7; d_gene: TRBD1; CDR3nt: TGTGCCAGCAGGGTTGAACAGGGGAGCTCCTACGAGCAGTACTTC; CDR3aa: CASRVEQGSSYEQYF
v_gene: TRBV5-5; abundance: -; len: 12; j_gene: TRBJ2-3; d_gene: -; CDR3nt: TGTGCCAGCAGCTTTGAGGCAGATACGCAGTATTTT; CDR3aa: CASSFEADTQYF
v_gene: TRBV7-9; abundance: -; len: 14; j_gene: TRBJ1-3; d_gene: TRBD1; CDR3nt: TGTGCCAGCAGCGCAGGACAGGGGTTAGACACCATATATTTT; CDR3aa: CASSAGQGLDTIYF
v_gene: TRBV11-2; abundance: -; len: 15; j_gene: TRBJ2-7; d_gene: TRBD1; CDR3nt: TGTGCCAGCAGCCCCTTAGGACAGGGACACTACGAGCAGTACTTC; CDR3aa: CASSPLGQGHYEQYF
v_gene: TRBV28; abundance: -; len: 13; j_gene: TRBJ2-5; d_gene: TRBD1; CDR3nt: TGTGCCAGCAGCGACAGGGTTCCTGAGACCCAGTACTTC; CDR3aa: CASSDRVPETQYF
v_gene: TRBV18; abundance: -; len: 16; j_gene: TRBJ2-7; d_gene: TRBD2; CDR3nt: TGTGCCAGCTCATCTACGGGGACTAGCGGGAGGTACGAGCAGTACTTC; CDR3aa: CASSSTGTSGRYEQYF
v_gene: TRBV5-1; abundance: -; len: 14; j_gene: TRBJ2-7; d_gene: -; CDR3nt: TGCGCCAGCAGCTTGGACAGGGAATTTGGCGAGCAGTACTTC; CDR3aa: CASSLDREFGEQYF